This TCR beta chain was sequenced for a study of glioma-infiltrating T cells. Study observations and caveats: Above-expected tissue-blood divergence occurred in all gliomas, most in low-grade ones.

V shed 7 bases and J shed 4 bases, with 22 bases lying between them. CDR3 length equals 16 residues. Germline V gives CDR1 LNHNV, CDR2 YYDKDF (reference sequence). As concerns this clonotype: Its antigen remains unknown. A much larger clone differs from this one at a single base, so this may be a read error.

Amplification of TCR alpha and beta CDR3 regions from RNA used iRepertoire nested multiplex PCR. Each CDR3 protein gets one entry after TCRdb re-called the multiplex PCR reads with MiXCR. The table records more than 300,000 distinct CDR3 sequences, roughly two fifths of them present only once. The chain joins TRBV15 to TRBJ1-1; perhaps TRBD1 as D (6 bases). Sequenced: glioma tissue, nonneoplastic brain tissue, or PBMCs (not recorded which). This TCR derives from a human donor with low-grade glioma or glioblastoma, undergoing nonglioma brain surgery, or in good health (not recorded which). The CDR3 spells CATTLTLTGLSTEAFF. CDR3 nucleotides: TGTGCCACCACTCTCACCCTTACAGGGCTGAGCACTGAAGCTTTCTTT.